This T cell receptor beta chain was obtained from a study of T cell clones after liver transplantation. Study context: Samples came from ITN030ST, which attempted immunosuppression withdrawal within 2 years of liver transplantation. Study-level points and caveats: In 5 of 8 subjects, circulating graft-donor-reactive CD4 TCRbeta sequences fell significantly after transplant. Low donor cell numbers restricted donor-reactive repertoire measurement in a couple of subjects.

The CDR3 spans 12 residues. Germline values: CDR1 SEHNR, CDR2 FQNEAQ (reference sequence). V gave up 8 bases and J gave up 12 bases, with 16 bases separating them. Measured with immunoSEQ multiplex PCR; TCRdb has only the in-frame clones, and not every one. In the table there are approximately 72,000 clones, 90% of which are singletons. About this clone itself: Antigen specificity is unknown.

Material: CD4+ T cells from blood, obtained before liver transplant. This sequence joins TRBV7-9 and TRBJ1-4, with D possibly being TRBD1 (5 bases). The TCR was taken from a human donor who received a liver transplant. The CDR3 sequence: CASGGRAVQLFF. The CDR3 bases are TGTGCCAGCGGGGGACGGGCAGTGCAACTGTTTTTT.